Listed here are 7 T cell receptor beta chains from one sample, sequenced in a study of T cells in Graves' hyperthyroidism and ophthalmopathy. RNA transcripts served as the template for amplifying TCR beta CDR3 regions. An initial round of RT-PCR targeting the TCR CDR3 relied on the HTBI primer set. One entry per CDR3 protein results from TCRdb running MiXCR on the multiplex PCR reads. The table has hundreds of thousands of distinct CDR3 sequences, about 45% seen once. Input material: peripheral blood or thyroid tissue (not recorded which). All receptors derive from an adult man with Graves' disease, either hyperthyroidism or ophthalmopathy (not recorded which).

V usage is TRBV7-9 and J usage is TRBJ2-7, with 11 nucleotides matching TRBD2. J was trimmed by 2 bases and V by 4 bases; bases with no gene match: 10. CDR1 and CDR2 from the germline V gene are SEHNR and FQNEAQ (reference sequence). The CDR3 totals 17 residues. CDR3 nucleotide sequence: TGTGCCAGCAGCTGGCTTCCGACTAGCGGGATCACCTACGAGCAGTACTTC. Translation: CASSWLPTSGITYEQYF.

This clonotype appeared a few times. In DNA, the CDR3 is TGTGCCAGCAGCCAGCGGGAGGCCTTCTCCTACGAGCAGTACTTC. It specifies CASSQREAFSYEQYF. The V call is TRBV3-1, the J call TRBJ2-7, with 8 bases fitting TRBD2. Trimming at V came to 3 bases and at J to 0 bases, leaving 4 bases not matched to a gene. Germline V gives CDR1 LGHDT, CDR2 YNNKEL (reference sequence). The CDR3 runs 15 residues.

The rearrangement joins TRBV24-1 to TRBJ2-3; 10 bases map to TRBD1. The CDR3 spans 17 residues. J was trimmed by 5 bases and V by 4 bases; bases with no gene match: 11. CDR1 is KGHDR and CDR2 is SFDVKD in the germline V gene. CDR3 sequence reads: CATSDPTRDRGLDTQYF. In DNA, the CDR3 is TGTGCCACCAGTGACCCAACGAGAGACAGGGGGCTAGATACGCAGTATTTT.

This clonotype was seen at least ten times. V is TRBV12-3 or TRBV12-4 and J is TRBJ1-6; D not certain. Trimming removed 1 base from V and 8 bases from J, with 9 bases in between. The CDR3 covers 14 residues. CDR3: CASSLVQPDSPLHF. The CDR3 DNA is TGTGCCAGCAGTTTAGTACAGCCCGATTCACCCCTCCACTTT.

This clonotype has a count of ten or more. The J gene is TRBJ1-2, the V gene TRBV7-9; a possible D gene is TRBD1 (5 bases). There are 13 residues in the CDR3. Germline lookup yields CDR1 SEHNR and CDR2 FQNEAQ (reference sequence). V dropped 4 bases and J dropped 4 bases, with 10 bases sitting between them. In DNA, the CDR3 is TGTGCCAGCAGCTCCCCGGGGGGCTATGGCTACACCTTC. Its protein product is CASSSPGGYGYTF.

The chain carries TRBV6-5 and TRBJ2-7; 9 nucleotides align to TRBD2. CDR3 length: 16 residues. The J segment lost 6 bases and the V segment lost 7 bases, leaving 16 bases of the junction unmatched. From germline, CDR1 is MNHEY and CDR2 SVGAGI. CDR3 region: CASMGLAASQGFEQYF. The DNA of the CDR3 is TGTGCCAGCATGGGACTAGCAGCCTCCCAGGGTTTCGAGCAGTACTTC.

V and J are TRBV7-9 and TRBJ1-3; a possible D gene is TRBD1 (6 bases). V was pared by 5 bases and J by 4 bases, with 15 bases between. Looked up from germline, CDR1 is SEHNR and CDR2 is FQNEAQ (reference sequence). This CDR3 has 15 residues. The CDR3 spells CASSPPGADGNTIYF. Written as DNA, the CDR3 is TGTGCCAGCAGCCCTCCGGGGGCGGACGGAAACACCATATATTTT.